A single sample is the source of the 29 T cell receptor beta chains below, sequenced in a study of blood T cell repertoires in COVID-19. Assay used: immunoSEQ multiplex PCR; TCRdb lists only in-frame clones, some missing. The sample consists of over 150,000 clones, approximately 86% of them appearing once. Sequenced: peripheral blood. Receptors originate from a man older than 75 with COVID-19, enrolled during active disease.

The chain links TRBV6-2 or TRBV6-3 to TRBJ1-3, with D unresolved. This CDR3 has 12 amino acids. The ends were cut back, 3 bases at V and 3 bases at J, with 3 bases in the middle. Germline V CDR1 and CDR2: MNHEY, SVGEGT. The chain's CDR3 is CASSYLGNTIYF. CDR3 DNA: TGTGCCAGCAGTTATCTTGGAAACACCATATATTTT.

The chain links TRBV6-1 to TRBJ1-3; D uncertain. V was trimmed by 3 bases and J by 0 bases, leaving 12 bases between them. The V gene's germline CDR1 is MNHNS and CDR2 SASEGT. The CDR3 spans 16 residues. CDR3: CASSEVDGSSGNTIYF. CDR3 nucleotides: TGTGCCAGCAGTGAGGTAGACGGGAGCTCTGGAAACACCATATATTTT.

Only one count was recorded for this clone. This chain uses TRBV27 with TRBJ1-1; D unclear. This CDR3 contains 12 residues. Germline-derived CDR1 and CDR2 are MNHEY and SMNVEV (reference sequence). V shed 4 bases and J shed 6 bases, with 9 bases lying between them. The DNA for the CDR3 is TGTGCCAGCAGTTCTATGGTTGCTGAAGCTTTCTTT. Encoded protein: CASSSMVAEAFF.

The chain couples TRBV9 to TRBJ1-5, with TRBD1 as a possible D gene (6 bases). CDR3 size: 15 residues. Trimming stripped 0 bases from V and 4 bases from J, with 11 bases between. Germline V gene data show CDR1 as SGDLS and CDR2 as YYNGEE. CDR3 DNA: TGTGCCAGCAGCGTAGACCCAGGGGCTAATCAGCCCCAGCATTTT. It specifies CASSVDPGANQPQHF.

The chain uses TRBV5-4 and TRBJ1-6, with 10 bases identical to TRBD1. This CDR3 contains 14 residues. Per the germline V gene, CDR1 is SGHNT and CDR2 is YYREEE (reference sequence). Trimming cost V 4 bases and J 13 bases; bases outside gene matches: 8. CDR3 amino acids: CASSQFPGQGPLHF. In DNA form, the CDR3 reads TGTGCCAGCAGCCAATTTCCGGGACAGGGGCCCCTCCACTTT.

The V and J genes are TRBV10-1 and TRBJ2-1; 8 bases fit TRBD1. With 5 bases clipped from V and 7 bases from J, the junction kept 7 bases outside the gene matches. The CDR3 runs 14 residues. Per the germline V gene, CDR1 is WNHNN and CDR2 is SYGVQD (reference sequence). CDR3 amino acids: CASSLSRGRNEQFF. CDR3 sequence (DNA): TGCGCCAGCAGTCTTAGCAGGGGGCGGAATGAGCAGTTCTTC.

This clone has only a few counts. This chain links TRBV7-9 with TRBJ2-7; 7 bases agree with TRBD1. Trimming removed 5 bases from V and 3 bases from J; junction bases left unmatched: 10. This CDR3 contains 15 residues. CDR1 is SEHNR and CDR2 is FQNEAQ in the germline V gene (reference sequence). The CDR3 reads CASSTSTGFLYEQYF. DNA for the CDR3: TGTGCCAGCAGCACGTCGACAGGGTTCCTCTACGAGCAGTACTTC.

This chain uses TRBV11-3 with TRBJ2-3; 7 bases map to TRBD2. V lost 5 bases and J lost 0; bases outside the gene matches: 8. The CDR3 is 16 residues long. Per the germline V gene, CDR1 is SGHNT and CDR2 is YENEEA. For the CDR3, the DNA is TGTGCCAGCAGCCCGGGGGGATCTATTAGCACAGATACGCAGTATTTT. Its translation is CASSPGGSISTDTQYF.

The CDR3 is CASSPLSGAQETQYF. The CDR3 DNA follows: TGTGCCAGCTCCCCCCTTAGCGGGGCTCAAGAGACCCAGTACTTC. V is TRBV18 and J is TRBJ2-5; 8 nucleotides align to TRBD2. This CDR3 is 15 amino acids long. Germline assignment: CDR1 KGHSH and CDR2 LQKENI. The trim removed 6 bases at V and 2 bases at J, leaving 8 bases unmatched.

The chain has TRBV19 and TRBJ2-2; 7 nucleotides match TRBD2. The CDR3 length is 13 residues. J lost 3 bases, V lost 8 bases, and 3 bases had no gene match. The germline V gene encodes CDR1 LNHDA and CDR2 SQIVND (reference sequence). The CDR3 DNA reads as TGTGCCAGTCATCGGGGGGACACCGGGGAGCTGTTTTTT. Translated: CASHRGDTGELFF. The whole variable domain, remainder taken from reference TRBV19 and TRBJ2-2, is DGGITQSPKYLFRKEGQNVTLSCEQNLNHDAMYWYRQDPGQGLRLIYYSQIVNDFQKGDIAEGYSVSREKKESFPLTVTSAQKNPTAFYLCASHRGDTGELFFGEGSRLTVL.

CDR3 coding DNA: TGTGCCAGCTCACCTCAGGACAGGGGGCAGGGCTACACCTTC. Its protein product is CASSPQDRGQGYTF. The chain combines TRBV18 with TRBJ1-2; 11 bases match TRBD1. Germline V gene lookup returns CDR1 KGHSH and CDR2 LQKENI. V lost 3 bases and J lost 8; bases outside the gene matches: 5. This CDR3 region has 14 residues.

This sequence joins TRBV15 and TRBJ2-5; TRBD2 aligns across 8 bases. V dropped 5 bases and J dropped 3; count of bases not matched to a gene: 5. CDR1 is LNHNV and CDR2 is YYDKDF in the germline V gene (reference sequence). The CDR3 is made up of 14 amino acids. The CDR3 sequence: CATSRGGAEETQYF. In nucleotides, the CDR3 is TGTGCCACCAGCCGGGGGGGGGCGGAAGAGACCCAGTACTTC. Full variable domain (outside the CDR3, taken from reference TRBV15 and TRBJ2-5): DAMVIQNPRYQVTQFGKPVTLSCSQTLNHNVMYWYQQKSSQAPKLLFHYYDKDFNNEADTPDNFQSRRPNTSFCFLDIRSPGLGDTAMYLCATSRGGAEETQYFGPGTRLLVL.

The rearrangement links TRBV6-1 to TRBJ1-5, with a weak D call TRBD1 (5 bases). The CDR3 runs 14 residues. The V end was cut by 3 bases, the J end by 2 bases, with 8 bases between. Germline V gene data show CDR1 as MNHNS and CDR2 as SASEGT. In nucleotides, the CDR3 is TGTGCCAGCAGTGACAGGGTGGGCAATCAGCCCCAGCATTTT. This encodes CASSDRVGNQPQHF.

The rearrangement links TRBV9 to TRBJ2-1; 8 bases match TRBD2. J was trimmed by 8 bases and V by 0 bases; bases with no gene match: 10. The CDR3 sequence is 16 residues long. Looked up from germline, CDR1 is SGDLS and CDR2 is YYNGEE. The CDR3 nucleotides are TGTGCCAGCAGCGTAGCTATCGGGGGGGCTCTGGATGAGCAGTTCTTC. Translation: CASSVAIGGALDEQFF.

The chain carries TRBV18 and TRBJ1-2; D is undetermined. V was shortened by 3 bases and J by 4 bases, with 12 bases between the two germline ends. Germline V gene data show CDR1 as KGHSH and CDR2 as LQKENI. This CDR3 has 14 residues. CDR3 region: CASSPTTALYGYTF. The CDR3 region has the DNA TGTGCCAGCTCACCGACTACTGCCCTCTATGGCTACACCTTC.

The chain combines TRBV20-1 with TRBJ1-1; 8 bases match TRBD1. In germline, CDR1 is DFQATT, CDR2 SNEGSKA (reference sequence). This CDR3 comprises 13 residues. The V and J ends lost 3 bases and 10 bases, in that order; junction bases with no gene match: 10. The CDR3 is CSASISGGGLAFF. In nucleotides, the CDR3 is TGCAGTGCTAGTATTTCAGGGGGCGGCCTAGCTTTCTTT.

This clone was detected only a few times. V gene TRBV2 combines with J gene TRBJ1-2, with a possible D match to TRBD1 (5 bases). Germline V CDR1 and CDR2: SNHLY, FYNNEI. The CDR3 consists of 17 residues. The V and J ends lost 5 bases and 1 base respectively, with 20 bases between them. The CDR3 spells CASSSSVGGYLNYGYTF. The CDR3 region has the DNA TGTGCCAGCAGTTCGTCGGTCGGGGGATACCTTAACTATGGCTACACCTTC.

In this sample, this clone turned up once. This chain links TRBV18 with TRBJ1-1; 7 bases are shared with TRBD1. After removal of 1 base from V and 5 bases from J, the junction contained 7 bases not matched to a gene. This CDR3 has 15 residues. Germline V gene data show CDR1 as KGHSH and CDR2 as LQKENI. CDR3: CASSPQTGLQTEAFF. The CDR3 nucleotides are TGTGCCAGCTCACCACAGACAGGGCTGCAGACTGAAGCTTTCTTT.

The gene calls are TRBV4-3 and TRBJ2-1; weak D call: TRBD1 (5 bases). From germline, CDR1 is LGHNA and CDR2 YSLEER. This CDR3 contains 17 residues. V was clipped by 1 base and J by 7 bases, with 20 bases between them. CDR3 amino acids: CASSQGGRAESWNEQFF. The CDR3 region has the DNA TGCGCCAGCAGCCAAGGGGGCCGAGCCGAGTCGTGGAATGAGCAGTTCTTC.

The CDR3 sequence: CASSRGQGYSPLHF. For the CDR3, the DNA is TGTGCCAGTAGTAGGGGACAGGGATATTCACCCCTCCACTTT. V and J are TRBV19 and TRBJ1-6, with 9 bases that match TRBD1. Trimming at V came to 4 bases and at J to 8 bases, leaving 3 bases not matched to a gene. This CDR3 comprises 14 residues. Looked up from germline, CDR1 is LNHDA and CDR2 is SQIVND (reference sequence).

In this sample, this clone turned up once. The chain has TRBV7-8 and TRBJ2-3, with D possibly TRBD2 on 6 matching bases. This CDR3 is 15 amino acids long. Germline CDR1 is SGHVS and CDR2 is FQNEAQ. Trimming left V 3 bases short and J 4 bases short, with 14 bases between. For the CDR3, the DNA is TGTGCCAGCAGCTTCGGGACTCGAGGGGCAGATACGCAGTATTTT. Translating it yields CASSFGTRGADTQYF.

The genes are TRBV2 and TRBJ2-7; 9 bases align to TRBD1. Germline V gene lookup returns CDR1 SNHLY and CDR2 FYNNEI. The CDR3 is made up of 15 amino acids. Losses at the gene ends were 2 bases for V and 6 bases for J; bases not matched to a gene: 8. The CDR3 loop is CASSEIGGQGTEQYF. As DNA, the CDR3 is TGTGCCAGCAGTGAAATCGGGGGACAGGGCACCGAGCAGTACTTC.

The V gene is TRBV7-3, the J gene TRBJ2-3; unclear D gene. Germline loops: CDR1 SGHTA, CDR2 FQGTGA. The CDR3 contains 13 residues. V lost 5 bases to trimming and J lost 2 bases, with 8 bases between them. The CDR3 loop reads CASSPSLTDTQYF. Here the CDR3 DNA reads TGTGCCAGCAGCCCCTCCCTCACAGATACGCAGTATTTT.

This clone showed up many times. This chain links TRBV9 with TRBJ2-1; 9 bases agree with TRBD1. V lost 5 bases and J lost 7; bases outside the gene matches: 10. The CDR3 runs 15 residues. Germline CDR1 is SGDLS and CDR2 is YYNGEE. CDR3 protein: CASSPGQGGQNEQFF. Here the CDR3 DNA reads TGTGCCAGCAGTCCGGGACAGGGAGGTCAAAATGAGCAGTTCTTC.

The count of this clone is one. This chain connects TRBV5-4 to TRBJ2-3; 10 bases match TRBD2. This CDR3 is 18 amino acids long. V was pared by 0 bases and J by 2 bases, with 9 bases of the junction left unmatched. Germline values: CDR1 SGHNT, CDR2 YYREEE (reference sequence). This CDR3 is CASSLGLTSGAFTDTQYF. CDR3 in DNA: TGTGCCAGCAGCTTGGGACTAACTAGCGGGGCCTTCACAGATACGCAGTATTTT.

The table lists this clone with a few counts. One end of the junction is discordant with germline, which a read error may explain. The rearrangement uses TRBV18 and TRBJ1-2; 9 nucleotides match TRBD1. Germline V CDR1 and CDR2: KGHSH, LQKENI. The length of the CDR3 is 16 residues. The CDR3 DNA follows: TGTGCCAGCTCACCACCGTCAGTGGGGATTCGGACAGGGGTAGTCTTC. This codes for CASSPPSVGIRTGVVF.

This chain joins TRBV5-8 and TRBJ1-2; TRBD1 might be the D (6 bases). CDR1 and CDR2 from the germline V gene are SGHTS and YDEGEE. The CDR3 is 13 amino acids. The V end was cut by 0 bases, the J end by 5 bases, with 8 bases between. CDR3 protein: CASSLGGPYGYTF. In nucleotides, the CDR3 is TGTGCCAGCAGCTTGGGGGGGCCGTATGGCTACACCTTC.

The CDR3 bases are TGTGCCAGCAGTTTACAGCTAAATGGCCGGGGGGAGCAGTACTTC. It encodes CASSLQLNGRGEQYF. V gene TRBV27 combines with J gene TRBJ2-7; perhaps TRBD2 as D (6 bases). This CDR3 has 15 residues. Between the trimmed V and J ends, which lost 2 bases and 7 bases, there was a span of 18 bases. CDR1 MNHEY and CDR2 SMNVEV come from the germline V gene (reference sequence).

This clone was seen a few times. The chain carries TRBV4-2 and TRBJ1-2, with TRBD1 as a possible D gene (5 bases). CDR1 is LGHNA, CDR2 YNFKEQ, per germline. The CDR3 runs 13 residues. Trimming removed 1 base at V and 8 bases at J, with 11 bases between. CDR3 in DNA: TGTGCCAGCAGCCAAGTGGAAGGGGAAGGCTACACCTTC. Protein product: CASSQVEGEGYTF.